These T cell receptor beta chains were read from a single sample in a study of cytomegalovirus exposure and HLA in healthy donors. Here immunoSEQ multiplex PCR was the method, and the copy in TCRdb shows in-frame clones only, minus some. The data hold approximately 270,000 clones, with approximately 86% observed a single time. The specimen was PBMCs. Receptors were obtained from a young woman in good health and CMV-seronegative. Both conserved end residues are part of each CDR3. Not all rows give a size; the values are once, few, many and, for expanded clones, a class.

>.|TRBV29-1
CSVNRGQMNTEAFF
>once|TRBV7-9
CASSLGSGANTGELFF
>.|TRBV6-1
CASTLVASDTQYF
>.|TRBV4-3
CASSQDRGGRLGQPQHF
>.|TRBV7-6
CASSSTSWGRTDTQYF
>.|TRBV29-1
CSVHGAGGSTDTQYF
>.|TRBV5-6
CASGARDRAFRNYGYTF
>.|TRBV6-5
CASSKTLNYGYTF
>.|TRBV5-1
CASSLAGDTEAFF
>.|TRBV30
CAWSILSNQPQHF
>.|TRBV11-2
CASSLVTRVGETQYF
>.|TRBV4-3
CASSQDRGQRNSPLHF
>.|TRBV2
CASRGDTQAYEQYF
>.|TRBV27
CATKTSGGNNEQFF
>.|TRBV2
CASIDRGETQYF
>.|TRBV7-3
CASSRRTGGSNEQFF
>.|TRBV4-1
CASSPLPSGQGTSYEQYF
>once|TRBV6-5
CASSFRPSSGNTIYF
>.|TRBV5-5
CASSWGTGPDYGYTF
>.|TRBV19
CASREGGLGYTF
>.|TRBV6-4
CASSDLAGTYNEQFF
>.|TRBV18
CASRRRTDSYEQYF
>.|TRBV27
CASRLQGDQPQHF
>.|TRBV11-2
CASRRLRARETQYF
>.|TRBV5-8
CASTFRDRAENF
>few|TRBV5-6
CASSRPGTGSSTEAFF
>.|TRBV27
CASSPESTAYQPQHF
>.|TRBV28
CASSLARDRDPISYEQYF
>.|TRBV7-9
CASSLVPDYNEQFF
>.|TRBV7-8
CASSPAGGGYEQYF
>.|TRBV19
CASSSAASGGRSSYEQYF
>.|TRBV6-5
CASSALSGTGWAFF
>.|TRBV5-5
CASSFTIGQGAGGELFF
>.|TRBV27
CASGSDRGHEQYF
>.|TRBV9
CASSRNPGTSLYEQYF
>.|TRBV6-5
CASTLRGSGSGEQYF
>.|TRBV19
CASSLDILRNTEAFF
>.|TRBV11-3
CASSLVRTDTQYF
>.|TRBV6-7
CASSYRTSGRNTGELFF
>.|TRBV6-5
CASSPGQGWSEQYF
>.|TRBV14
CASSQVGGFGGYTF
>.|TRBV19
CASKSAGRDEQYF
>few|TRBV6-6
CASSYTQETQYF
>.|TRBV7-2
CASSNGAGRPQHF
>once|TRBV11-2
CASSPPTGKIGYGYTF